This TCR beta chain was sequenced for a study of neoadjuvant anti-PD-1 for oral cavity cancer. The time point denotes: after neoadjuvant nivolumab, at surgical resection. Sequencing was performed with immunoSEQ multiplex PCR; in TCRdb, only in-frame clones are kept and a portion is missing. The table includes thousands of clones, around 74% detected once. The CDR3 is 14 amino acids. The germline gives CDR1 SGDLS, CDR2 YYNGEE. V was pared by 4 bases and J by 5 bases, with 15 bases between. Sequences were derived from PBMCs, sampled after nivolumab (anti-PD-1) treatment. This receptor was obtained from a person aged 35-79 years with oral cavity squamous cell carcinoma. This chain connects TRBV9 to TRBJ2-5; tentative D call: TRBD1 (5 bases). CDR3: CASSLSGSWETQYF. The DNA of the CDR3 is TGTGCCAGCAGCCTCTCAGGGTCCTGGGAGACCCAGTACTTC.